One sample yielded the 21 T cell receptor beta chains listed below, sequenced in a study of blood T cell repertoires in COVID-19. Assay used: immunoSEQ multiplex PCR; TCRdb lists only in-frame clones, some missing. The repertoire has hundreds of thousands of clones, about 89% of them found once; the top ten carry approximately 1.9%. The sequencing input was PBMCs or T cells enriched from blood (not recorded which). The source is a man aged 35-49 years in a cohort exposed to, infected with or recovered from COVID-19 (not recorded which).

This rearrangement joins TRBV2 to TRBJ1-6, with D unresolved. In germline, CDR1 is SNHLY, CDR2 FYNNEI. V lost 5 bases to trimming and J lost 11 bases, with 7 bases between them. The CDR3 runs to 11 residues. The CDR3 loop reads CASSLSAPLHF. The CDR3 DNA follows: TGTGCCAGCAGTTTGTCGGCACCCCTCCACTTT.

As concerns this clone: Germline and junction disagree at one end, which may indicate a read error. The CDR3 loop is CASSQEGAGGKQPQHF. The CDR3 DNA sequence: TGCGCCAGCAGCCAAGAGGGGGCAGGGGGCAAACAGCCCCAGCATTTT. The chain links TRBV4-1 to TRBJ1-5; 8 nucleotides align to TRBD1. CDR3 length: 16 amino acids. CDR1 is MGHRA, CDR2 YSYEKL, per germline.

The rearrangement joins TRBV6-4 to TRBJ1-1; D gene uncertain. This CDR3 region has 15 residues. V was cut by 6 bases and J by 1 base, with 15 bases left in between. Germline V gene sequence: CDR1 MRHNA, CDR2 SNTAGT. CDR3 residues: CASSRTGSTNTEAFF. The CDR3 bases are TGTGCCAGCAGCCGCACGGGTTCAACGAACACTGAAGCTTTCTTT.

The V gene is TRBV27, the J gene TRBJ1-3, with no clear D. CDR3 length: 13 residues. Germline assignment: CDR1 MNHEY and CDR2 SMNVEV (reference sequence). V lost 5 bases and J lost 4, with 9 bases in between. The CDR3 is CASSPRGGNTIYF. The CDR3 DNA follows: TGTGCCAGCAGTCCCCGCGGGGGAAACACCATATATTTT.

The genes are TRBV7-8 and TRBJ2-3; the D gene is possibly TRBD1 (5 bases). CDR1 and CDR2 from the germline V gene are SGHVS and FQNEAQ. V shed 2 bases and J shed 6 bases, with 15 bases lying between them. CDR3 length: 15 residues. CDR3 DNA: TGTGCCAGCAGCTTATTGGGGCGGAGACCCGATACGCAGTATTTT. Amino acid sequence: CASSLLGRRPDTQYF. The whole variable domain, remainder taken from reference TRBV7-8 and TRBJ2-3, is GAGVSQSPRYKVAKRGQDVALRCDPISGHVSLFWYQQALGQGPEFLTYFQNEAQLDKSGLPSDRFFAERPEGSVSTLKIQRTQQEDSAVYLCASSLLGRRPDTQYFGPGTRLTVL.

CDR3 protein: CSASSSGRNYEQYF. Here the CDR3 DNA reads TGCAGTGCTAGTTCTAGCGGACGCAACTACGAGCAGTACTTC. The rearrangement uses TRBV20-1 and TRBJ2-7; 7 bases match TRBD2. The CDR3 covers 14 residues. With V trimmed by 3 bases and J by 3 bases, 8 bases remained unmatched. Germline CDR1 is DFQATT and CDR2 is SNEGSKA (reference sequence).

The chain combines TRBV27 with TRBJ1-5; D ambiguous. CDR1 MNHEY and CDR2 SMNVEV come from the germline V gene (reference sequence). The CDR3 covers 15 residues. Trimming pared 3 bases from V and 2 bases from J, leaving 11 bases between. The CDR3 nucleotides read TGTGCCAGCAGTTTTGAGAGTAAAGGCAATCAGCCCCAGCATTTT. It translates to CASSFESKGNQPQHF.

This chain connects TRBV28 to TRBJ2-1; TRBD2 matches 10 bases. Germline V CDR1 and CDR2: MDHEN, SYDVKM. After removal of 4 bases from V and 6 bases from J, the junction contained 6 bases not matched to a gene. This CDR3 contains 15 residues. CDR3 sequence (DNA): TGTGCCAGCAGTTCTCCACTAGCGGGATCCAATGAGCAGTTCTTC. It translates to CASSSPLAGSNEQFF.

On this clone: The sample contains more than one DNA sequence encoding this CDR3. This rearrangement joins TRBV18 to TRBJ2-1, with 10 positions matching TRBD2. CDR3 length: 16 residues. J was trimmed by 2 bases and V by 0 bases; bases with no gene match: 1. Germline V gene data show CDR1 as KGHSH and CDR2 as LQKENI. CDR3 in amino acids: CASSPPGLATYNEQFF. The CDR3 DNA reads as TGTGCCAGCTCACCACCGGGACTAGCGACCTACAATGAGCAGTTCTTC.

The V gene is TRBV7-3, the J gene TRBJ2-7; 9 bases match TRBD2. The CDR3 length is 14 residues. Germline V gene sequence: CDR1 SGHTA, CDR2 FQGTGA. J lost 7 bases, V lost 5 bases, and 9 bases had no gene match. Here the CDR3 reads CASSPSGISWEQYF. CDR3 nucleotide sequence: TGTGCCAGCAGCCCTAGCGGGATAAGTTGGGAGCAGTACTTC.

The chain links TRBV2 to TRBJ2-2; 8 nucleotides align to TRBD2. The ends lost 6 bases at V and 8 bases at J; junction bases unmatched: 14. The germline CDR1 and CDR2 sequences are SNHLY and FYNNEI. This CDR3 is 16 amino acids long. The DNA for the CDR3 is TGTGCCAGCAGAGAAAGCGCGGGAGGCCTCAAGGGGGAGCTGTTTTTT. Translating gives CASRESAGGLKGELFF.

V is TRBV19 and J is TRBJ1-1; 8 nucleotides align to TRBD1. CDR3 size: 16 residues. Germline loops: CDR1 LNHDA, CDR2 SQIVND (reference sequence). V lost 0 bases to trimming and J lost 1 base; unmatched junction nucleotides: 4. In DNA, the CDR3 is TGTGCCAGTAGTATAGACAGGACAGGGCCGAACACTGAAGCTTTCTTT. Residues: CASSIDRTGPNTEAFF.

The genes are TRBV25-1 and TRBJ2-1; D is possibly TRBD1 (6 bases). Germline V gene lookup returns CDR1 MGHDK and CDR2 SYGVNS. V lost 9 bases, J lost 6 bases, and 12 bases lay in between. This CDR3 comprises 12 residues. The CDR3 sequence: CARFGQPNEQFF. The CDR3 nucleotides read TGTGCCAGATTCGGACAGCCCAATGAGCAGTTCTTC.

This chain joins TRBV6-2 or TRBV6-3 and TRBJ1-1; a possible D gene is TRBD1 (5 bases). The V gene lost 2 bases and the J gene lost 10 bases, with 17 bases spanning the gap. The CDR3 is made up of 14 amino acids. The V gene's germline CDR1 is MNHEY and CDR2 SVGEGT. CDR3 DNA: TGTGCCAGCAGTTACCCAGATATTAGGGGCGCAGCTTTCTTT. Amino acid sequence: CASSYPDIRGAAFF.

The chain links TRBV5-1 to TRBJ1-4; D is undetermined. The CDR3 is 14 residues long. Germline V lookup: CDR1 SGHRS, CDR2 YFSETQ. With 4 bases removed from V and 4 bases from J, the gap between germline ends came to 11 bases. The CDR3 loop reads CASSRSGYNEKLFF. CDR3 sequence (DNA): TGCGCCAGCAGCAGGTCCGGGTATAATGAAAAACTGTTTTTT.

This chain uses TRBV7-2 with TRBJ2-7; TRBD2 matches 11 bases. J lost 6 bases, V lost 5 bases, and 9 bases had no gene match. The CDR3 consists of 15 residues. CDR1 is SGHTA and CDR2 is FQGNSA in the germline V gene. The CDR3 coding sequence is TGTGCCAGCAGCACGGGACTAGCGGATCCTAGCGAGCAGTACTTC. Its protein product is CASSTGLADPSEQYF.

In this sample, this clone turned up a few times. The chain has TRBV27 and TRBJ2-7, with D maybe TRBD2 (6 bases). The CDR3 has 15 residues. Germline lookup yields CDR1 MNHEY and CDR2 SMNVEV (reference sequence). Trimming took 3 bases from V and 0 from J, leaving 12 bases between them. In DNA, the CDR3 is TGTGCCAGCAGTTTTTCTAGCGCGAGCTCCTACGAGCAGTACTTC. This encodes CASSFSSASSYEQYF.

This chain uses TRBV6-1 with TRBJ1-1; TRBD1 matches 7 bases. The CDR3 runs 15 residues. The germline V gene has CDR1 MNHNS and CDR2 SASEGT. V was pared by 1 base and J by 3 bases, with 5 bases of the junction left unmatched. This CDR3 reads CASSEVQGPHTEAFF. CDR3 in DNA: TGTGCCAGCAGTGAAGTACAGGGGCCTCACACTGAAGCTTTCTTT.

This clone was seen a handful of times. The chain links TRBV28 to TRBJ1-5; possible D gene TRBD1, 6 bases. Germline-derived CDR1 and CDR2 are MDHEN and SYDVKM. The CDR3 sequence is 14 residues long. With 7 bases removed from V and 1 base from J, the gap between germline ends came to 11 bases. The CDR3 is CASTIGQSNQPQHF. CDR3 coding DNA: TGTGCCAGCACCATAGGACAGAGCAATCAGCCCCAGCATTTT.

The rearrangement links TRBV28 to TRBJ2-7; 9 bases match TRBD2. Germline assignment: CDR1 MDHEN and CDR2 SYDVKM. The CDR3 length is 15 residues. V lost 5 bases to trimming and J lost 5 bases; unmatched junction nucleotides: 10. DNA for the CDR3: TGTGCCAGCAGTCTTCGGGCGGGGGGGTTCGACGAGCAGTACTTC. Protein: CASSLRAGGFDEQYF.

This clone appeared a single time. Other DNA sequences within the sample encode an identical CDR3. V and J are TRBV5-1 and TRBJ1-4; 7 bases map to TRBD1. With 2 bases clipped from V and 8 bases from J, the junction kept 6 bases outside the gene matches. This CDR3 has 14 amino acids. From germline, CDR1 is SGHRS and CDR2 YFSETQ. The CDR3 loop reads CASSLGGAGEKLFF. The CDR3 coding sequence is TGCGCCAGCAGCTTAGGGGGCGCCGGAGAAAAACTGTTTTTT.